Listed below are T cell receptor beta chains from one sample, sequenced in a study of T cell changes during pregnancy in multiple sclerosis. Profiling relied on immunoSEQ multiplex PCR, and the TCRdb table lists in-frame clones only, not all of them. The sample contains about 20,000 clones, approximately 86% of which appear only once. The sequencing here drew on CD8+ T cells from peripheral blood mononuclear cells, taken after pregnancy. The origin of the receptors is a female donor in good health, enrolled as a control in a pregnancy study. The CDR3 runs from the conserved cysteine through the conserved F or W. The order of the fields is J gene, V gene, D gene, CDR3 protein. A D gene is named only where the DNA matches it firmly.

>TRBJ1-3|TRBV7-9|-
CASSLVSGNTIYF
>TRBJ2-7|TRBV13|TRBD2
CASSSGGRLYEQYF
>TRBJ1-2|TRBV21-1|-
CASSKGRGYGYTF
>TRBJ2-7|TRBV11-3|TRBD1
CASSLEGQGVIGEQYF
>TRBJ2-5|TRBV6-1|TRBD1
CASRKTGGGETQYF
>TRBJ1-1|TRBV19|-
CASSKRDTEAFF
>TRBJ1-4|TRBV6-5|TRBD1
CASAVGGVGEKLFF
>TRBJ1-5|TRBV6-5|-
CASSTRGREPQHF
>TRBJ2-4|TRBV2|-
CASSEGGGKNIQYF
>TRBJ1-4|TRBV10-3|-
CAISERRSATNEKLFF